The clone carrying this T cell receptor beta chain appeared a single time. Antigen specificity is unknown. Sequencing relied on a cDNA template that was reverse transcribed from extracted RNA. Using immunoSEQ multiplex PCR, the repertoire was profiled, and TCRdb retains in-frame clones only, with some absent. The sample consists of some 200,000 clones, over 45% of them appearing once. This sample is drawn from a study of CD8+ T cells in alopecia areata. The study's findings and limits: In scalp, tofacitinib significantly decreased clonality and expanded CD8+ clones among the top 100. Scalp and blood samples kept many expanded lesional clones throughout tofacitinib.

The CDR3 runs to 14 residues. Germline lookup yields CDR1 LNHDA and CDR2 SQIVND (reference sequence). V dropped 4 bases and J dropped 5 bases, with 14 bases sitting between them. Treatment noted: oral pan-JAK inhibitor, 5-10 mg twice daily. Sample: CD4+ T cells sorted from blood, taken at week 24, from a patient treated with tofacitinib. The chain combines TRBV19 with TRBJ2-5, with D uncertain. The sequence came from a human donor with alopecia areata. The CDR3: CASSRSAAWETQYF. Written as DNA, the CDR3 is TGTGCCAGTAGTAGATCGGCAGCTTGGGAGACCCAGTACTTC.